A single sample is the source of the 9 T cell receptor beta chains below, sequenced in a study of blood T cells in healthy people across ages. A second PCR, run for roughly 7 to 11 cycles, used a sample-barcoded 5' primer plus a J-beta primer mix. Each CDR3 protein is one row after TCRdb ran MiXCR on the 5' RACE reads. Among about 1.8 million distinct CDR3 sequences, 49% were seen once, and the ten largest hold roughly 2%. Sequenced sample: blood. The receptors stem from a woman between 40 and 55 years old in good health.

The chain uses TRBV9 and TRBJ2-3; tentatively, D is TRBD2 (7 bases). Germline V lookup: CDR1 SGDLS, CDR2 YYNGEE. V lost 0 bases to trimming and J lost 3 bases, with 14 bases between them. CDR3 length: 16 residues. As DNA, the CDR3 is TGTGCCAGCAGCGTAGAGTCTGGGAGGGGGACAGATACGCAGTATTTT. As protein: CASSVESGRGTDTQYF.

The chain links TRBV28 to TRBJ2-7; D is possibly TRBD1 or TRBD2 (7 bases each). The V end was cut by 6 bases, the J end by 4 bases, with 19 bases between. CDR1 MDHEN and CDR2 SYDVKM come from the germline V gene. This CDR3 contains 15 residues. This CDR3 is CASRQGEGVGYEQYF. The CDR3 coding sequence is TGTGCCAGCAGGCAGGGGGAGGGAGTGGGGTACGAGCAGTACTTC. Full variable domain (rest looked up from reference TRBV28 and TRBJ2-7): DVKVTQSSRYLVKRTGEKVFLECVQDMDHENMFWYRQDPGLGLRLIYFSYDVKMKEKGDIPEGYSVSREKKERFSLILESASTNQTSMYLCASRQGEGVGYEQYFGPGTRLTVT.

CDR3 amino acids: CASSQGEQGVKKLFF. CDR3 nucleotides: TGCGCCAGCAGCCAAGGGGAACAGGGGGTGAAAAAACTGTTTTTT. This chain joins TRBV4-1 and TRBJ1-4; 8 positions agree with TRBD1. Germline V gene lookup returns CDR1 MGHRA and CDR2 YSYEKL. The V segment lost 1 base and the J segment 9 bases; nucleotides outside the gene matches: 7. The CDR3 is 15 residues long.

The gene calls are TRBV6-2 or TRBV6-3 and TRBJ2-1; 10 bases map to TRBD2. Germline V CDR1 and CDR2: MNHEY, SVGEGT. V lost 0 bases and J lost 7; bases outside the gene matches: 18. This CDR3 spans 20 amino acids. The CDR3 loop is CASSYSIAPGTQRGGNEQFF. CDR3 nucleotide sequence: TGTGCCAGCAGTTACTCGATAGCCCCTGGGACGCAGCGGGGGGGAAATGAGCAGTTCTTC.

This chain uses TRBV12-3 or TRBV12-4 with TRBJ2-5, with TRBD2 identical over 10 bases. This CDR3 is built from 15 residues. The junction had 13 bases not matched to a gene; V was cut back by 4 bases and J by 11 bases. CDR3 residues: CASSSRAASGGEQYF. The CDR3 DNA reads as TGTGCCAGCAGTTCACGGGCGGCTAGCGGGGGTGAGCAGTACTTC.

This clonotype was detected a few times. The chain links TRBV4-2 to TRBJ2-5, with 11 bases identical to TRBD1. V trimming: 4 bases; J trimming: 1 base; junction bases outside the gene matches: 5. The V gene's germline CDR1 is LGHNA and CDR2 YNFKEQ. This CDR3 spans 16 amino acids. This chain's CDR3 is CASSLTGQGGQETQYF. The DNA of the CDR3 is TGTGCCAGCAGCCTGACGGGACAGGGGGGCCAAGAGACCCAGTACTTC.

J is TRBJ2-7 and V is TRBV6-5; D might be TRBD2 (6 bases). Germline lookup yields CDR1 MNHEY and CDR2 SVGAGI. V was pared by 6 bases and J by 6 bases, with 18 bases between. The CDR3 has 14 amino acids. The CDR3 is CASSRDSLRVEQYF. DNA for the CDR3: TGTGCCAGCAGCCGGGACTCACTTAGGGTCGAGCAGTACTTC.

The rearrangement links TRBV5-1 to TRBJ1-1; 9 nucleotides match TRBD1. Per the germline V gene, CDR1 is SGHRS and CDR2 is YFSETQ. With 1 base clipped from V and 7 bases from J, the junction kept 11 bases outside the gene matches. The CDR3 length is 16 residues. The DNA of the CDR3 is TGCGCCAGCAGCTTGACAGGGGGCGAAAGGGCGAGTGAAGCTTTCTTT. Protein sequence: CASSLTGGERASEAFF.

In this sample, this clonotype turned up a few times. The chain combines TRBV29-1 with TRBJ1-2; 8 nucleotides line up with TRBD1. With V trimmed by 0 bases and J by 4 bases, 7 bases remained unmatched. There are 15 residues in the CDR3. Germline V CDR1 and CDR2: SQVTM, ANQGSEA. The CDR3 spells CSVEDRDRGSYGYTF. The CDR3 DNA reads TGCAGCGTTGAAGATAGAGACAGGGGAAGCTATGGCTACACCTTC.